This T cell receptor (beta chain) was recovered during a study of T-cell reconstitution after alpha-beta-depleted transplantation in children. There are a few counts of this clonotype. The CDR3 has 11 amino acids. Trimming took 3 bases from V and 12 from J; bases not matched to a gene: 5. Germline CDR1 is SNHLY and CDR2 is FYNNEI. This sample's TCRbeta library carried unique molecular identifier barcodes. Each CDR3 protein gets one entry after TCRdb re-called the PCR reads with MiXCR. The sample includes around 400,000 distinct CDR3 sequences, around 20% seen only once; the top ten take about 3.8%. The chain joins TRBV2 to TRBJ2-7; 7 positions match TRBD2. The TCR originated in a human donor who donated a stem cell graft to a child with acute myeloid leukemia. Sequences were derived from PBMCs from the stem cell graft donor, sampled from the stem cell graft. The CDR3 DNA reads as TGTGCCAGCAGTGATGAGGGAGGGCGGTACTTC. The encoded protein is CASSDEGGRYF.